The entry below gives a single T cell receptor beta chain sequence along with its context. This clone was seen only a few times. Its antigen is still unknown. No quality values exist for individual bases; no much larger clone is one base distant. Library preparation employed the immunoSEQ multiplex PCR assay. The multiplex PCR relied on a mix of 60 forward primers for TCR Vbeta segments and 13 reverse primers for TCR Jbeta segments. The CDR3 region of rearranged TCR beta genes was amplified from genomic DNA by a multiplex PCR assay. The amplified TCR beta libraries were sequenced on the Illumina HiSeq System as 87-base-pair reads. Concerning the study's data processing: A later analysis counted about 80 million unique TCR beta chains across the 700 or so repertoires, and 10 million to 11 million of these chains were shared by at least two donors. A nearest-neighbor algorithm error-corrected the raw reads and collapsed the reads into unique sequences, merging closely related sequences to remove PCR and sequencing errors. V, D and J gene segments were assigned by aligning CDR3 sequences to IMGT reference sequences. For a sequence to be retained, a match of at least six nucleotides to both a V gene segment and a J gene segment was required. A rearrangement was called productive if the CDR3 had no stop codons and remained in frame with V and J, and every other rearrangement was called non-productive. Following IMGT convention, CDR3 was defined as the stretch from the second conserved V-encoded cysteine up to the conserved J-encoded phenylalanine. The earlier analysis of about 640 of the donors excluded any sequence lacking an unambiguous match to a single V gene segment. In an earlier analysis of a few hundred of the donors, V segments were called functional above 56.7% productive rearrangements and were called segregating when the between-donor standard deviation exceeded 5%. A statistical classification framework was built for diagnosing cytomegalovirus status from the catalog of TCR beta chain sequences. In a later analysis, TCR nucleotide sequences were compared against IMGT/GENE-DB human TR gene sequences so that V and J genes could be assigned. In a later analysis, CDR3 sequences and most-parsimonious VDJ recombination scenarios were assigned using the TCRdist pipeline. In a later analysis, every TCR beta chain was defined by the combination of its CDR3 amino acid sequence and its V-gene family, and reads without a unique V-gene family were dropped. In a later analysis, a few hundred highly shared, low-generation-probability nucleotide sequences were removed to address suspected cross-contamination and a sequencing artifact. A later analysis calculated a clonal expansion index for each public chain from normalized within-repertoire ranks of inferred template counts. Generation probabilities in a later analysis came from a VDJ recombination model fitted to out-of-frame rearrangements, and those results were checked against IGoR. In a later analysis, TCR-TCR, TCR-HLA and TCR-CMV co-occurrence was scored with hypergeometric tests, and a repertoire-size bias correction was applied to TCR pairs. To estimate false discovery rates, a later analysis permuted the HLA or CMV assignments 20 times. In a later analysis, co-occurring TCRs were grouped using DBSCAN, and TCRdist sequence similarity was added for clustering within HLA-allele-positive subsets. For co-occurrence clustering, repertoires with fewer than 30,000 or more than 120,000 public chains were excluded, along with four or five repertoires with anomalous nucleotide sharing. TCRdb retrieved this table from immuneACCESS and kept in-frame rearrangements only. Not all clones are present; in checked studies, unresolved V genes account for under half, and no reason is known for the remainder. V and J calls and clone size follow that table, whereas D and trimming were derived from the DNA. This sample lists 100,000 to 140,000 clones; approximately 79% were detected once. Of the sample, about 2% falls within the top ten clones.

These data come from a study of cytomegalovirus exposure and HLA in healthy donors (dated by TCRdb to 2016 to 2017). In terms of the full investigation: An earlier analysis of roughly 630 of the donors reported approximately 290 Gb of sequence data and around 120 million unique TCR beta sequences from roughly 180 million T cells. An early release that covered about 600 HLA-typed donors contained approximately 300 gigabases of sequencing data and around 80 million unique TCR sequences. The genetic ancestry cluster associated with self-reported Caucasian donors included 81% of the roughly 390 genotyped donors. The aim of the study was to test whether cataloging public T cell receptors could identify signatures of past pathogen exposure. The study used immunosequencing to profile the T cell repertoires of several hundred subjects and linked those repertoires to cytomegalovirus serostatus. Along with the roughly 710-subject first cohort, a separate validation cohort of over 90 different subjects was used. High-throughput TCR immunosequencing, statistical association of individual TCRs with disease status, and machine learning were combined to predict cytomegalovirus infection status. In a later analysis, previously published TCR beta repertoires from hundreds of donors were re-analyzed and high-resolution HLA genotyping was added so that TCR occurrence patterns could be studied. In the later analysis, no new phenotypic data were used to find candidate immune exposures; instead, reliance was placed on TCR beta sequences and their occurrence across donors. To decide whether each TCR beta V gene segment behaved as functional or pseudogenic, an earlier analysis of some 600 of the donors relied on high-throughput TCR beta sequencing. Donor age, sex, ethnicity and CMV serostatus were collected together with the repertoire data. A later genetic analysis took genome-wide SNP genotypes for about three fifths of the 666 donors and used that subset as a discovery cohort. Every discovery cohort repertoire had been produced on one sequencing platform. Class I and class II HLA loci were covered by the typing at four-digit resolution. The number of donors typed differed by locus, with about 629-630 for A, B, C, DRB1 and DQB1, around 520 for DQA1, some 570 for DPA1, and approximately 470 for DPB1. Because of strong linkage in the cohort, four or five DR-DQ haplotypes were treated as single units for association and clustering. On average, around 200,000 unique TCR beta nucleotide sequences were sequenced per donor among some 430 genotyped donors of the cohort, with 15% to 20% of those sequences being non-productive.

The cohort comprised 710 or so healthy bone marrow donors. At the time of sampling, every cohort member was nominally healthy, though immune exposures that went unrecorded were likely present. The donor tested CMV seronegative and was one of the 352 seronegative cohort members. A peripheral blood sample was provided by each donor, and peripheral blood mononuclear cells were used for TCR beta sequencing. The Qiagen DNeasy Blood Extraction Kit was used to extract genomic DNA from the blood cell samples. Findings and caveats that apply to the study as a whole: Most TCR sequences were seen in very few donors, while some public TCRs were found in many individuals. In a later analysis, most CMV-associated TCR beta chains were found to appear HLA-restricted, with HLA associations seemingly driven largely by CMV exposure. In a later analysis, the rate of TCR association differed among HLA loci, with DRB1 alleles having the most associated TCRs and HLA-C alleles having the fewest. The classifier was reported to diagnose cytomegalovirus status with high specificity and sensitivity in both the original and validation cohorts. The only immune exposure information available for the cohort was CMV serostatus. When HLA alleles, especially DR and DQ, strongly co-occurred, attributing TCR associations to individual alleles was difficult. The sequencing pipeline was judged likely to have produced a cluster of highly shared sequence variants as a technical artifact. Because HLA typing was missing for some donors at each locus, association tests included only the typed subset. It was suggested by the authors that the approach could potentially be generalized to other disease states and immunological phenotypes. Correlated functional status among segregating V segments might be attributable to linkage disequilibrium, but an unknown experimental factor could not be ruled out. In vitro tests confirmed that a few of the cytomegalovirus-associated TCR beta chains recognize cytomegalovirus antigens. A later analysis reported that several top co-occurrence clusters appeared linked to parvovirus B19, influenza, CMV and Epstein-Barr virus. This cohort had only TCR beta chains sequenced, and the lack of alpha or paired-chain data limited which features could be detected. The study gave a list of more than 150 TCR beta chains associated with cytomegalovirus. Roughly 17 rarely observed V segments, including chromosome 9 orphons, were excluded from the earlier analysis of a few hundred of the donors because counts were too low. In a later analysis, 15,000 to 20,000 TCR beta sequences were associated with specific HLA alleles at a false discovery rate of 0.05. A later genetic analysis associated a missense DCLRE1C variant with V-gene and J-gene trimming of TCR beta chains, and an independent cohort replicated the association. According to a later genetic analysis, donors in an Asian-associated ancestry cluster had fewer N-insertions in productive TCRs than the roughly 700-donor mean. The presence/absence analyses assumed that sequencing depth was roughly uniform across donors, and that assumption may not be true. In a later analysis, HLA-associated TCR beta chains were found to be more clonally expanded and to have lower generation probabilities than equally common non-associated chains. Broadly in line with IMGT annotations, most TCR beta V segments showed up in productive rearrangements about 90% or about 30% of the time in an earlier analysis of several hundred of the donors. A further reported finding was that TCR beta sequences accurately predicted the HLA-A and HLA-B alleles for most subjects in the first cohort.

What was sequenced was PBMCs. This receptor was obtained from a man aged 18 to 30 in good health and CMV-seronegative.

The DNA is as follows: TGCGCCAGCAGCCAAGGGACTAGCGGGGGGTACGGGGAGCTGTTTTTT. It translates as CASSQGTSGGYGELFF. The rearrangement joined TRBV4-3 to TRBJ2-2; 14 bases in the junction line up with TRBD2. Sequences LGHNA (CDR1) and YSLEER (CDR2) are obtained from the germline V gene. Clipping removes 1 base from V and 7 bases from J, with 2 as the unmatched junction base count. There are 16 amino acids in the CDR3, from cysteine to phenylalanine inclusive. Only the CDR3 region is kept as DNA, spanning 48 bases read in frame from base 1.